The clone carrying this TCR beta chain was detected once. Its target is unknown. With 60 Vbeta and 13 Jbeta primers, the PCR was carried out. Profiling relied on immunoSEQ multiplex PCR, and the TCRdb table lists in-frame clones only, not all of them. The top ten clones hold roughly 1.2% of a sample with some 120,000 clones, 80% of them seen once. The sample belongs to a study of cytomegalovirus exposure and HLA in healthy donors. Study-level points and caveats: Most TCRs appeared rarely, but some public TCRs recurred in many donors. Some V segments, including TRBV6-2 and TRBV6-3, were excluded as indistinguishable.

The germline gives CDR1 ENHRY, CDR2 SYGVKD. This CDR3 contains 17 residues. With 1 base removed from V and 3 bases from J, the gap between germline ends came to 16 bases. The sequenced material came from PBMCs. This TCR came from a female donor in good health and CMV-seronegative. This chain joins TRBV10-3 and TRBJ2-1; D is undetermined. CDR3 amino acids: CAISEFTGARHYNEQFF. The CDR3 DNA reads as TGTGCCATCAGTGAGTTTACCGGCGCGCGGCACTACAATGAGCAGTTCTTC.